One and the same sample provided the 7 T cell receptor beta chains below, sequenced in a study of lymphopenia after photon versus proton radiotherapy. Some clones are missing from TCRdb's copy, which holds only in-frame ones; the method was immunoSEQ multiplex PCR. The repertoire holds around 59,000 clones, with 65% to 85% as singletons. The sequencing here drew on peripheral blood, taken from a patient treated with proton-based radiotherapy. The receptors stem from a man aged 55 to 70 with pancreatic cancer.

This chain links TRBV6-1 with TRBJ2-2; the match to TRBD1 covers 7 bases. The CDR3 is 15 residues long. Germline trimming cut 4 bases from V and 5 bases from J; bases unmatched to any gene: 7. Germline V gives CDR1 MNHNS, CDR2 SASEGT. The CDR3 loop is CASSVDRAGTGELFF. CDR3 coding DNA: TGTGCCAGCAGTGTCGACAGGGCGGGTACCGGGGAGCTGTTTTTT.

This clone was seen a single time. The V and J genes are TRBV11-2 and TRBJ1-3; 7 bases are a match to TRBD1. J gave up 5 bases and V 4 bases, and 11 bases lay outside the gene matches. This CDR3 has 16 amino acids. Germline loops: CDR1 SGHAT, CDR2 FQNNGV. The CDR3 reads CASSSGAGTARNTIYF. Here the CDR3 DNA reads TGTGCCAGCAGCTCTGGGGCCGGGACAGCAAGAAACACCATATATTTT.

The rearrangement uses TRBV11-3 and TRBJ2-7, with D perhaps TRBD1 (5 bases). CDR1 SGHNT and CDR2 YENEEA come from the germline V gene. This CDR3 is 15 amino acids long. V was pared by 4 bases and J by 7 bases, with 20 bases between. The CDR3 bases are TGTGCCAGCAGCTCCCAAGGACCGCCAGCAGGGGAGCAGTACTTC. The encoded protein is CASSSQGPPAGEQYF.

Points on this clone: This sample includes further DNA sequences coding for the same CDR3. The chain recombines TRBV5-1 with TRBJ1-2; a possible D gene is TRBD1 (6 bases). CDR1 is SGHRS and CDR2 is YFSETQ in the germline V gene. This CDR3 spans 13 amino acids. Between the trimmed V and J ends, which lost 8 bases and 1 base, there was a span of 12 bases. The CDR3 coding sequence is TGCGCCAGTAGCGAGGACAGTAACTATGGCTACACCTTC. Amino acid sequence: CASSEDSNYGYTF.

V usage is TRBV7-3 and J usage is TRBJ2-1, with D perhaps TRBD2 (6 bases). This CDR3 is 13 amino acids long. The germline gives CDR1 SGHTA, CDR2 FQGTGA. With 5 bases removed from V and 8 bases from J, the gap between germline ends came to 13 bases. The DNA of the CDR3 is TGTGCCAGCAGCGAGACTAGTATGGATGAGCAGTTCTTC. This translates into CASSETSMDEQFF.

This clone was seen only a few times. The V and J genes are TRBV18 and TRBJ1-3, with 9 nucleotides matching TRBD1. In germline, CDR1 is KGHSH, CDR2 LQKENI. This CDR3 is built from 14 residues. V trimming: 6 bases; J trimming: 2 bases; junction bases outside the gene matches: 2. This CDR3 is CASSRDRAGNTIYF. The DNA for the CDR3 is TGTGCCAGCTCCCGGGACAGGGCTGGAAACACCATATATTTT.

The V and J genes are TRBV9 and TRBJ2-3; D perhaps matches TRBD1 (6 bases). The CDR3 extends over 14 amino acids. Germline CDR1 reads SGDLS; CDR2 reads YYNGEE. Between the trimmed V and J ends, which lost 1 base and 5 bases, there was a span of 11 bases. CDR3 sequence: CASSVTPGEDTQYF. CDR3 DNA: TGTGCCAGCAGCGTAACCCCAGGGGAAGATACGCAGTATTTT.